The 24 T cell receptor beta chains in this list originate from one sample, sequenced in a study of molecular identifiers for immune sequencing clone quantification. TCRdb itself ran the PCR reads through MiXCR, one entry per CDR3 protein. The data contain around 320,000 distinct CDR3 sequences, roughly 23% of them singletons. The source material was naive CD8+ T cells from blood, with Jurkat cell RNA spiked in. This sample's subset: FACS-sorted CD8+CD4-CCR7+CD45RA+ naive T cells. These receptors were taken from a human donor in good health. Some libraries in this study had Jurkat cell RNA spiked in.

The chain carries TRBV7-2 and TRBJ2-4; a possible D gene is TRBD2 (6 bases). CDR1 SGHTA and CDR2 FQGNSA come from the germline V gene. This CDR3 is built from 16 residues. V gave up 3 bases and J gave up 6 bases, with 18 bases separating them. The CDR3 loop reads CASSLNILLEGNIQYF. For the CDR3, the DNA is TGTGCCAGCAGCTTGAACATCCTTTTGGAGGGAAACATTCAGTACTTC.

The table lists this clonotype with many counts. The rearrangement joins TRBV24-1 to TRBJ2-7; D is unresolved. CDR3 length: 15 residues. V was clipped by 7 bases and J by 3 bases, with 18 bases between them. The germline V gene encodes CDR1 KGHDR and CDR2 SFDVKD. CDR3 residues: CATSPTPEKRYEQYF. CDR3 sequence (DNA): TGTGCCACCAGCCCAACTCCAGAAAAACGCTACGAGCAGTACTTC.

This clonotype was recorded at least ten times. The chain is built from TRBV12-3 or TRBV12-4 and TRBJ2-2; 8 bases fit TRBD1. V gave up 3 bases and J gave up 3 bases; unmatched junction bases: 9. This CDR3 is built from 17 residues. In DNA form, the CDR3 reads TGTGCCAGCAGTTTTGTCGTGGACAGGGCGGACACCGGGGAGCTGTTTTTT. Translated: CASSFVVDRADTGELFF.

The chain joins TRBV27 to TRBJ2-3; D not resolved. The CDR3 consists of 13 residues. Germline V gene sequence: CDR1 MNHEY, CDR2 SMNVEV (reference sequence). The V gene lost 7 bases and the J gene lost 2 bases, with 10 bases spanning the gap. The CDR3 region has the DNA TGTGCCAGCAAAAAGGTGGACACAGATACGCAGTATTTT. This translates into CASKKVDTDTQYF.

The chain joins TRBV5-3 to TRBJ1-1; no definite D call. TRBV5-3 is an ORF, with its function uncertain. CDR3 size: 13 residues. The V end was cut by 8 bases, the J end by 4 bases, with 15 bases between. The CDR3 sequence is CASSPGPSTEAFF. CDR3 coding DNA: TGTGCCAGCAGCCCCGGGCCCAGCACTGAAGCTTTCTTT.

The chain couples TRBV30 to TRBJ2-7; 10 positions agree with TRBD2. V shed 5 bases, J shed 2 bases, and the junction held 3 bases outside the gene matches. CDR1 is GTSNPN and CDR2 is SVGIG in the germline V gene (reference sequence). This CDR3 contains 13 residues. The DNA for the CDR3 is TGTGCCTGGTCCACTAGCGGGGCCTACGAGCAGTACTTC. It codes for CAWSTSGAYEQYF.

Remarks on this clonotype: This clone may be a read error of a much larger clone one base away. This rearrangement joins TRBV20-1 to TRBJ1-1; D gene ambiguous. CDR3 length equals 16 residues. From germline, CDR1 is DFQATT and CDR2 SNEGSKA (reference sequence). In DNA form, the CDR3 reads TGCAGTGCTAGAGATGAGGGTACTGCGCTGAACACTGAAGCTTACTTT. Translating gives CSARDEGTALNTEAYF.

This clonotype was counted ten times or more. This sequence joins TRBV2 and TRBJ2-3; D unclear. Germline assignment: CDR1 SNHLY and CDR2 FYNNEI. Deletions cut 8 bases from V and 7 bases from J, with 10 bases between. This CDR3 spans 11 amino acids. CDR3 amino acids: CASQLPNTQYF. DNA of the CDR3: TGTGCCAGCCAGCTTCCGAATACGCAGTATTTT.

This clonotype was observed a handful of times. For the CDR3, the DNA is TGCGCCAGCAGCCCCCGTGGGGGTTCTAATGAAAAACTGTTTTTT. This sequence encodes CASSPRGGSNEKLFF. This chain uses TRBV4-3 with TRBJ1-4, with D possibly being TRBD1 (5 bases). The CDR3 loop spans 15 amino acids. V lost 4 bases and J 3 bases, leaving 12 bases between the germline ends. The germline V gene encodes CDR1 LGHNA and CDR2 YSLEER.

In regard to this clonotype: A junction boundary mismatches the germline segment, possibly from a read error. The chain couples TRBV27 to TRBJ2-7; 11 bases are shared with TRBD1. The CDR3 runs 14 residues. Looked up from germline, CDR1 is MNHEY and CDR2 is SMNVEV (reference sequence). The CDR3 spells CASSLGQGVYGQYF. CDR3 coding DNA: TGTGCCAGCAGTTTGGGACAGGGGGTCTACGGGCAGTACTTC.

The J gene is TRBJ1-5, the V gene TRBV6-2 or TRBV6-3; maybe TRBD1 (5 bases). Trimming stripped 6 bases from V and 2 bases from J, with 11 bases between. Germline V gene lookup returns CDR1 MNHEY and CDR2 SVGEGT. The CDR3 has 14 amino acids. This chain's CDR3 is CASRAGLGNQPQHF. CDR3 DNA sequence: TGTGCCAGCAGGGCAGGGCTAGGCAATCAGCCCCAGCATTTT.

This clonotype turned up a few times. The chain employs TRBV3-1 and TRBJ2-5, with 7 positions matching TRBD1. V lost 2 bases, J lost 1 base, and 7 bases stayed unmatched. The CDR3 has 16 residues. Germline V gives CDR1 LGHDT, CDR2 YNNKEL (reference sequence). In DNA form, the CDR3 reads TGTGCCAGCAGCCAATACGGGGACAGAAGCCAAGAGACCCAGTACTTC. Its translation is CASSQYGDRSQETQYF.

On this clonotype itself: Here the CDR3 omits its conserved ending phenylalanine or tryptophan, so a read error is the likely source. This sequence joins TRBV4-1 and TRBJ2-7, with TRBD1 identical over 7 bases. The V gene's germline CDR1 is MGHRA and CDR2 YSYEKL. The CDR3 runs to 13 residues. J gave up 7 bases and V 3 bases, and 6 bases lay outside the gene matches. This chain's CDR3 is CASSHLQGYEQYL. The DNA for the CDR3 is TGCGCCAGCAGCCACTTACAGGGGTATGAGCAGTACCTC.

This clonotype has a handful of counts. V and J are TRBV12-3 or TRBV12-4 and TRBJ2-3, with 9 bases fitting TRBD2. This CDR3 has 16 amino acids. The trim removed 8 bases at V and 2 bases at J, leaving 11 bases unmatched. This CDR3 reads CASSPASGTYTDTQYF. The CDR3 DNA reads as TGTGCCAGCTCCCCGGCTAGCGGGACCTACACAGATACGCAGTATTTT.

This clonotype was observed a few times. The chain carries TRBV7-9 and TRBJ2-2; TRBD1 agrees at 9 bases. CDR3 length equals 15 residues. Trimming removed 6 bases from V and 7 bases from J; junction bases left unmatched: 9. Germline V gene data show CDR1 as SEHNR and CDR2 as FQNEAQ (reference sequence). The DNA for the CDR3 is TGTGCCAGCAGTCCGGCCGGGACAGGGATCGGGGAGCTGTTTTTT. It encodes CASSPAGTGIGELFF.

As regards this clonotype: A much bigger clone sits one base away, suggesting this may be a read error. The chain uses TRBV2 and TRBJ2-1, with D uncertain. CDR3 length equals 12 residues. V shed 5 bases and J shed 2 bases, with 4 bases lying between them. The germline gives CDR1 SNHLY, CDR2 FYNNEI. CDR3 protein: CASSNTYNEQFF. DNA for the CDR3: TGTGCCAGCAGTAACACCTACAATGAGCAGTTCTTC.

This clonotype was seen many times. This sequence joins TRBV7-3 and TRBJ2-3; a possible D gene is TRBD2 (6 bases). CDR1 SGHTA and CDR2 FQGTGA come from the germline V gene. V was pared by 5 bases and J by 3 bases, with 15 bases between. The CDR3 totals 15 residues. As DNA, the CDR3 is TGTGCCAGCAGCGAATCGGGACTTACAACAGATACGCAGTATTTT. Amino acids: CASSESGLTTDTQYF.

At least ten counts were recorded for this clonotype. The CDR3 DNA is TGTGCCAGCAGTTACTTGCAGGGAGCAGATACGCAGTATTTT. It specifies CASSYLQGADTQYF. The V gene is TRBV6-5, the J gene TRBJ2-3; D possibly matches TRBD1 or TRBD2 (5 bases each). CDR1 and CDR2 (germline): MNHEY, SVGAGI. V gave up 1 base and J gave up 4 bases, with 9 bases separating them. The CDR3 runs to 14 residues.

The chain is built from TRBV13 and TRBJ2-7, with D unresolved. The CDR3 is 12 residues long. V dropped 3 bases and J dropped 5 bases, with 8 bases sitting between them. The germline CDR1 and CDR2 sequences are PRHDT and FYEKMQ (reference sequence). The CDR3 coding sequence is TGTGCCAGCAGCTTCGGTCGGAACGAGCAGTACTTC. Its translation: CASSFGRNEQYF.

This clonotype was recorded once. Since the CDR3 does not end with the conserved phenylalanine or tryptophan, this likely comes from a read error. The chain has TRBV18 and TRBJ2-6; D unresolved. Trimming left V 3 bases short and J 4 bases short, with 7 bases between. The CDR3 has 14 residues. Germline V lookup: CDR1 KGHSH, CDR2 LQKENI. The CDR3 region is CASSPPRGANVLTI. CDR3 sequence (DNA): TGTGCCAGCTCACCTCCGCGCGGGGCCAACGTCCTGACTATC.

Concerning this clonotype: One junction end disagrees with the germline gene, perhaps due to a read error. The gene calls are TRBV9 and TRBJ1-6; 9 bases map to TRBD1. CDR1 and CDR2 (germline): SGDLS, YYNGEE. There are 15 residues in the CDR3. The CDR3 protein is CASSVAGTGNSPFHF. CDR3 bases: TGTGCCAGCAGCGTAGCTGGGACAGGGAATTCACCCTTCCACTTT.

Turning to this clonotype: Since no conserved phenylalanine or tryptophan closes the CDR3, a read error is the likely cause. V is TRBV6-1 and J is TRBJ2-3; D ambiguous. The CDR3 sequence is 15 residues long. Germline CDR1 MNHNS, CDR2 SASEGT. The V end lost 2 bases, the J end lost 0 bases, and 9 bases lay between the germline ends. DNA of the CDR3: TGTGCCAGCAGTGAACCCGTGGCTAGCACAGATACGCAGTATTGT. Amino acid sequence: CASSEPVASTDTQYC.

As regards this clonotype: A single base separates this from a much larger clone, so it may be a read error. This sequence joins TRBV5-1 and TRBJ1-1, with D maybe TRBD1 (5 bases). The germline V gene encodes CDR1 SGHRS and CDR2 YFSETQ. This CDR3 has 14 residues. Trimming took 5 bases from V and 0 from J, leaving 11 bases between them. This CDR3 reads CASRSGRMNTEAFF. Written as DNA, the CDR3 is TGCGCCAGCAGGTCGGGACGGATGAACACTGAAGCTTTCTTT.

This clonotype was observed a few times. J is TRBJ2-4 and V is TRBV27; tentatively, D is TRBD1 or TRBD2 (5 bases each). The CDR3 loop spans 18 amino acids. V lost 2 bases and J lost 0, with 17 bases in between. CDR1 is MNHEY and CDR2 is SMNVEV in the germline V gene (reference sequence). The chain's CDR3 is CASSLGSRDGVAKNIQYF. The CDR3 DNA reads TGTGCCAGCAGTTTAGGAAGCCGGGACGGAGTAGCCAAAAACATTCAGTACTTC.